This T cell receptor (beta chain) stems from a study of quantifying T cell responses using KT2 cells. For the study at large: TCR alpha and beta constant-region primers primed reverse transcription of RNA. Regarding the study as a whole: Even the lowest spike-in, about one KT2 cell per 100,000 PBMC, yielded detectable KT2 sequences.

There are many counts of this clonotype. Its antigen is unknown. The cDNA 3' end received a ligated oligonucleotide with a UMI. First-round PCR used approximately 4 cycles and beta primers RC1.1 and RC1.2 covering TRBC1 and TRBC2. TCRdb re-called the UMI-ligation and nested PCR reads through MiXCR, storing one row per CDR3 protein. The top ten hold roughly 10% of the sample, which has about 33,000 distinct CDR3 sequences, around a tenth seen once. Different KT2-to-PBMC ratios were created with a constant PBMC count. Sequencing was performed on PBMCs spiked with cells of the T cell clone KT2. The origin of this receptor is a human donor.

CDR3 in amino acids: CSPLQRGSPDTQYF. The DNA of the CDR3 is TGCAGCCCCCTCCAGCGGGGGAGCCCAGATACGCAGTATTTT. The chain is built from TRBV29-1 and TRBJ2-3; 8 bases agree with TRBD2. Germline V gene sequence: CDR1 SQVTM, CDR2 ANQGSEA. The length of the CDR3 is 14 residues. V lost 8 bases to trimming and J lost 4 bases; unmatched junction nucleotides: 11.